This TCR beta chain was sequenced during a study of blood T cells in healthy people across ages. No fewer than 7 million PBMCs went into each sample. Using a J-beta primer mix together with a sample-barcoded 5' primer, a second PCR was run for about 6 to 11 cycles. Individual samples furnished no less than 2.5 million CDR3-containing paired-end reads apiece. In TCRdb, the 5' RACE reads were re-called with MiXCR into one record per CDR3 protein. The sample yields approximately 730,000 distinct CDR3 sequences, roughly 45% seen once. The V end was cut by 5 bases, the J end by 8 bases, with 24 bases between. This CDR3 comprises 16 residues. CDR1 SGHTA and CDR2 FQGNSA come from the germline V gene.

Sequencing was performed on blood. The J gene is TRBJ1-2, the V gene TRBV7-2; possible D gene TRBD1, 6 bases. This sequence originates from a woman in her fifties or sixties in good health. The CDR3, as DNA: TGTGCCAGCAGCCCCCGAAGATCGGGGGCGCATGGGGGCTACACCTTC. Amino acid sequence: CASSPRRSGAHGGYTF.